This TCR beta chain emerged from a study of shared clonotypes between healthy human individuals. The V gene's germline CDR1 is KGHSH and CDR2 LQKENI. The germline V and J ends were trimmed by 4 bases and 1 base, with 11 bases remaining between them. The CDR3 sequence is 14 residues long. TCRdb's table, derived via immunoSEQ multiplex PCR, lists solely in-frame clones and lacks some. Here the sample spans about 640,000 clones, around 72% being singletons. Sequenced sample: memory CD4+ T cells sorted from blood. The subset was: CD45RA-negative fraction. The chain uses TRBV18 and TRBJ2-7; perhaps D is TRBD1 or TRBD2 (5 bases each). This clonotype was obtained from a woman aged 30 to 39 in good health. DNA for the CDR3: TGTGCCAGCTCACGGGACGTAACATCCTACGAGCAGTACTTC. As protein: CASSRDVTSYEQYF. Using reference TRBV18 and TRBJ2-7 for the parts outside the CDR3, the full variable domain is NAGVMQNPRHLVRRRGQEARLRCSPMKGHSHVYWYRQLPEEGLKFMVYLQKENIIDESGMPKERFSAEFPKEGPSILRIQQVVRGDSAAYFCASSRDVTSYEQYFGPGTRLTVT.